This TCR beta chain was recovered during a study of shared clonotypes between healthy human individuals. Per the original methods: From ImmunoSEQ came sequences covering only the junction and carrying no quality scores, so filtering differed. Method: immunoSEQ multiplex PCR; TCRdb's copy keeps in-frame clones and lacks some. Clone size and the V and J calls come from that table; the DNA yielded D and trimming. The sample includes some 650,000 clones, about 96% of them seen just once. The CDR3 has 17 amino acids. The V gene end was trimmed by 2 bases and the J gene end by 4 bases; junction bases not matched to a gene: 10. CDR1 is MDHEN, CDR2 SYDVKM, per germline. The healthy adult donors were HIV-negative and reported no recent acute infections or vaccinations. The donor cohort consisted entirely of Caucasian adults residing in Nashville, Tennessee.

V and J are TRBV28 and TRBJ2-3; 9 bases map to TRBD2. The sample consisted of naive CD4+ T cells sorted from blood. Subset denoted: CD45RA+ positively selected. The TCR was taken from a young woman in good health. CDR3 coding DNA: TGTGCCAGCAGTTTACTCGGGGCGGGAGGGCGCTCAGATACGCAGTATTTT. Its translation: CASSLLGAGGRSDTQYF.